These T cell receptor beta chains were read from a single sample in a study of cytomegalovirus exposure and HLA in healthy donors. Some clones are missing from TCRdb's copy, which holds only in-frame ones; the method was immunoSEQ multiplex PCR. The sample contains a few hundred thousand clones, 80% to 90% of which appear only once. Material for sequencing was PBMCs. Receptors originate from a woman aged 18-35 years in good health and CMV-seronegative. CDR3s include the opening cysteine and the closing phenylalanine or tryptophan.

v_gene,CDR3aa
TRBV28,CASRDSLSGNTIYF
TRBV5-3,CASAPLANPYEQYF
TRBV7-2,CASSGTSGSSPPYEQYF
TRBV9,CASSVTGMRETQYF
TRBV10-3,CAISETSGRRSYEQYF
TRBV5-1,CASSRTSDTDTQYF
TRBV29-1,CSHRVNTGELFF
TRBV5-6,CASSQGGVSEFF
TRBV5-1,CASSLGQGWAFF
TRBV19,CASRPQVGQGSGEQYF